The rows below give T cell receptor beta chains drawn from one sample of a study of vaccination and CD4 T cells after COVID-19. These TCRs are of unknown antigen specificity. One entry per CDR3 protein results from TCRdb running MiXCR on the PCR reads. The sample has approximately 12,000 distinct CDR3 sequences; 35% to 55% are singletons. Sequenced sample: cultured CD4+ T cells from blood. These receptors were taken from a human donor with COVID-19. Each CDR3 is given with its conserved first and last residue. The D gene is left open where the match is weak. Clone size is stated in some rows and not others, as once, few, many or a class when expanded.

J	size	D	V	CDR3	DNA
TRBJ2-3	NA	TRBD2	TRBV10-3	CAISQLAGVSDTQYF	TGTGCCATCAGCCAACTAGCGGGGGTTTCAGATACGCAGTATTTT
TRBJ1-5	NA	NA	TRBV28	CASSPSGADDQPQHF	TGTGCCAGCAGCCCGAGCGGGGCAGATGATCAGCCCCAGCATTTT
TRBJ2-5	NA	TRBD2	TRBV6-1	CASSTPSGSFQETQYF	TGTGCCAGCAGTACCCCTAGCGGGTCTTTTCAAGAGACCCAGTACTTC
TRBJ2-4	NA	NA	TRBV6-1	CASLAKNIQYF	TGTGCCAGCTTAGCCAAAAACATTCAGTACTTC
TRBJ2-1	once	TRBD2	TRBV29-1	CSVLAQRGGNEQFF	TGCAGCGTTCTGGCACAGCGGGGGGGCAATGAGCAGTTCTTC
TRBJ2-5	NA	NA	TRBV19	CASYRDPGGETQYF	TGTGCCAGTTACCGGGACCCCGGTGGGGAGACCCAGTACTTC
TRBJ1-2	NA	NA	TRBV12-3/TRBV12-4	CASTGDDYGYTF	TGTGCCAGCACCGGGGACGACTATGGCTACACCTTC
TRBJ2-3	NA	TRBD1	TRBV19	CASSVTGQGTTDTQYF	TGTGCCAGTAGTGTTACGGGACAGGGGACGACAGATACGCAGTATTTT
TRBJ1-1	NA	TRBD1	TRBV6-1	CASSRGGQANTEAFF	TGTGCCAGCAGTAGAGGGGGACAGGCGAACACTGAAGCTTTCTTT
TRBJ1-5	NA	TRBD1	TRBV7-2	CASSLEAGGLQPQHF	TGTGCCAGCAGCTTGGAGGCAGGGGGCCTTCAGCCCCAGCATTTT
TRBJ1-2	few	NA	TRBV6-1	CASSESGPGNYGYTF	TGTGCCAGCAGTGAATCGGGGCCTGGGAACTATGGCTACACCTTC
TRBJ1-3	NA	NA	TRBV6-5	CASSYIVGRIISGNTIYF	TGTGCCAGCAGTTACATAGTGGGCAGAATCATCTCTGGAAACACCATATATTTT
TRBJ1-5	NA	NA	TRBV12-3/TRBV12-4	CASSLKAELNQPQHF	TGTGCCAGCAGTTTAAAAGCAGAACTCAATCAGCCCCAGCATTTT
TRBJ1-1	NA	NA	TRBV10-2	CASAGEGRSFF	TGCGCCAGCGCCGGGGAGGGTAGGTCTTTCTTT
TRBJ2-2	NA	TRBD1	TRBV20-1	CSARDRRTGQNTGELFF	TGCAGTGCTAGAGATCGAAGGACAGGGCAGAACACCGGGGAGCTGTTTTTT
TRBJ2-3	few	NA	TRBV20-1	CSATGESDTQYF	TGCAGTGCTACGGGAGAATCAGATACGCAGTATTTT
TRBJ2-3	NA	TRBD2	TRBV20-1	CSADIAGGPIDTQYF	TGCAGTGCAGATATAGCGGGGGGGCCGATAGATACGCAGTATTTT
TRBJ2-7	once	NA	TRBV24-1	CATSVAGSTYEQYF	TGTGCCACCAGTGTCGCGGGGTCCACCTACGAGCAGTACTTC
TRBJ1-1	few	NA	TRBV15	CATSRDRGGEAFF	TGTGCCACCAGCAGAGATAGGGGGGGTGAAGCTTTCTTT
TRBJ2-3	NA	TRBD1	TRBV5-1	CASSTGTGKADTQYF	TGCGCCAGCAGCACCGGGACAGGGAAGGCAGATACGCAGTATTTT
TRBJ1-2	NA	NA	TRBV12-3/TRBV12-4	CASRPTAGNYGYTF	TGTGCCAGCAGGCCCACAGCGGGAAACTATGGCTACACCTTC